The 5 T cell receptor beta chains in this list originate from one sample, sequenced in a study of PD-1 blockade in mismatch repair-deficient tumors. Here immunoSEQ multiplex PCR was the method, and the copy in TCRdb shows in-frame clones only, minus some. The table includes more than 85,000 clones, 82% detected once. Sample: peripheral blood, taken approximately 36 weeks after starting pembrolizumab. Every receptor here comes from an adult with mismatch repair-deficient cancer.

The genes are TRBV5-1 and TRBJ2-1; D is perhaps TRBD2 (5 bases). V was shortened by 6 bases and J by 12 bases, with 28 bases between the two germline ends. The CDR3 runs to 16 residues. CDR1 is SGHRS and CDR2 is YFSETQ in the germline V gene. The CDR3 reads CASTDPAGEKRRGQFF. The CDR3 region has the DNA TGCGCCAGCACGGACCCGGCGGGCGAAAAGCGTCGTGGGCAGTTCTTC.

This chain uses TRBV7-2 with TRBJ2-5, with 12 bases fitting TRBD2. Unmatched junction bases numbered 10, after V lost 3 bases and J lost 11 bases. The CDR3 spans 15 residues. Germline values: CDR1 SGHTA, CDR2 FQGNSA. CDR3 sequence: CASSFQSSGGVGQYF. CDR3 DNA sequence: TGTGCCAGCAGCTTTCAATCTAGCGGGGGGGTAGGACAGTACTTC. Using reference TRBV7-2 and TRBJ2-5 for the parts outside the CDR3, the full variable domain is GAGVSQSPSNKVTEKGKDVELRCDPISGHTALYWYRQSLGQGLEFLIYFQGNSAPDKSGLPSDRFSAERTGGSVSTLTIQRTQQEDSAVYLCASSFQSSGGVGQYFGPGTRLLVL.

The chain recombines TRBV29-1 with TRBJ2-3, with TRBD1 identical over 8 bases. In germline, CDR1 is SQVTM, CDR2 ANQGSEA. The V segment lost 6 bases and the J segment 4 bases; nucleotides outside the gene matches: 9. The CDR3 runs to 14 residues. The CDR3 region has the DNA TGCAGCGTCTCACCCGGACAGGGCTCAGATACGCAGTATTTT. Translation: CSVSPGQGSDTQYF.

In nucleotides, the CDR3 is TGTGCCTGGAGTCTCAGTAGAAACACTGAAGCTTTCTTT. It yields the protein CAWSLSRNTEAFF. The rearrangement uses TRBV30 and TRBJ1-1; no clear D gene. Trimming cost V 2 bases and J 2 bases, with 9 bases left between them. This CDR3 has 13 amino acids. The germline gives CDR1 GTSNPN, CDR2 SVGIG (reference sequence). The full variable domain, completed using reference TRBV30 and TRBJ1-1, is SQTIHQWPATLVQPVGSPLSLECTVEGTSNPNLYWYRQAAGRGLQLLFYSVGIGQISSEVPQNLSASRPQDRQFILSSKKLLLSDSGFYLCAWSLSRNTEAFFGQGTRLTVV.

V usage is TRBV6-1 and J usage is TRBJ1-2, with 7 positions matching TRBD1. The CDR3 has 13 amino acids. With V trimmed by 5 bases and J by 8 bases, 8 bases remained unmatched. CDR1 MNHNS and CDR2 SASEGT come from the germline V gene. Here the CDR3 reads CASSTTGLWGYTF. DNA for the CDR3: TGTGCCAGCAGTACGACAGGGCTCTGGGGCTACACCTTC.